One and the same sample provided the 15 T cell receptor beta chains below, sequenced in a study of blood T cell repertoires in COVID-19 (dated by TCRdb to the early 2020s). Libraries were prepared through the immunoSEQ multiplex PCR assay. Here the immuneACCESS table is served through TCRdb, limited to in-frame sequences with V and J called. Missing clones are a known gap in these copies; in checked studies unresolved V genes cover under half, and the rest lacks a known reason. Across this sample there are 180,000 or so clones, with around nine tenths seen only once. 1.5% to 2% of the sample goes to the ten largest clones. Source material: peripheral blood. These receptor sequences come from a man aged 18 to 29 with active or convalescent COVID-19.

The CDR3 loop is CASSVAAGYNEQFF. In DNA form, the CDR3 reads TGTGCCAGCAGCGTGGCCGCAGGCTACAATGAGCAGTTCTTC. The rearrangement uses TRBV9 and TRBJ2-1; D is ambiguous. With 2 bases removed from V and 3 bases from J, the gap between germline ends came to 9 bases. The CDR3 has 14 amino acids. Germline V gene lookup returns CDR1 SGDLS and CDR2 YYNGEE.

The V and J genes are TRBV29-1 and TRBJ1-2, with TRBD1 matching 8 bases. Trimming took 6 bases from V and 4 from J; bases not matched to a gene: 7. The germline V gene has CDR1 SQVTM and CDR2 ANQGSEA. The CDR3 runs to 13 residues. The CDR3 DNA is TGCAGCGTGTCCCAGGGGGCTCGCTATGGCTACACCTTC. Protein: CSVSQGARYGYTF.

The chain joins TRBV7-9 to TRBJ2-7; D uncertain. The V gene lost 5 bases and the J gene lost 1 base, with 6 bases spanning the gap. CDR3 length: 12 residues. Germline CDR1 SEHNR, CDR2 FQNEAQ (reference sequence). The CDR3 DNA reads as TGTGCCAGCAGCCCGACTTCCTACGAGCAGTACTTC. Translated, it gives CASSPTSYEQYF.

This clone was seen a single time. CDR3 residues: CASKPYTANYGYTF. In nucleotides, the CDR3 is TGTGCCAGCAAACCGTACACAGCAAACTATGGCTACACCTTC. The rearrangement links TRBV28 to TRBJ1-2; D gene unclear. The CDR3 totals 14 residues. The germline V gene has CDR1 MDHEN and CDR2 SYDVKM. V lost 7 bases to trimming and J lost 2 bases, with 14 bases between them.

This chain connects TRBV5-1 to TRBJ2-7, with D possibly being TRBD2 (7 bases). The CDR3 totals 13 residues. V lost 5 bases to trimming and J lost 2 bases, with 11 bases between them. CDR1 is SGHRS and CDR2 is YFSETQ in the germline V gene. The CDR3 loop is CASSGGGAYEQYF. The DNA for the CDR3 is TGCGCCAGCAGTGGAGGGGGGGCCTACGAGCAGTACTTC.

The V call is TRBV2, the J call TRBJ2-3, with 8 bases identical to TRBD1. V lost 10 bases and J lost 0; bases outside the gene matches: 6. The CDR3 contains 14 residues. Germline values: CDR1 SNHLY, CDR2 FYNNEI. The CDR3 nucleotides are TGTGCCACCCAACGACAGGGGAGCACAGATACGCAGTATTTT. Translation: CATQRQGSTDTQYF.

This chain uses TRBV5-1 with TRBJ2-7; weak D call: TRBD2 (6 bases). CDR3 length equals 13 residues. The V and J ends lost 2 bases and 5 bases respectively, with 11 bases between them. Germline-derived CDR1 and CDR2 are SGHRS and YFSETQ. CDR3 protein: CASSFGGSNEQYF. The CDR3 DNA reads TGCGCCAGCAGCTTCGGGGGTTCCAACGAGCAGTACTTC.

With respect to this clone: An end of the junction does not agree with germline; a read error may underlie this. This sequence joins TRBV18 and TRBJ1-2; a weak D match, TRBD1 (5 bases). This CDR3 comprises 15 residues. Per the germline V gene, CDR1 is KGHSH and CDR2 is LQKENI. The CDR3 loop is CASSPPVRANDGYTF. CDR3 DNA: TGTGCCAGCTCACCACCCGTCAGGGCTAACGATGGCTACACCTTC.

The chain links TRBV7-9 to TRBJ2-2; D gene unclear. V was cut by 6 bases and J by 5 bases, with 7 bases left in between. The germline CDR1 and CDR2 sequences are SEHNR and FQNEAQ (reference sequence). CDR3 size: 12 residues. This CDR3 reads CASSAVTGELFF. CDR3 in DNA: TGTGCCAGCAGTGCAGTGACCGGGGAGCTGTTTTTT. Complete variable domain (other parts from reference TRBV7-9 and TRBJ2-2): DTGVSQNPRHKITKRGQNVTFRCDPISEHNRLYWYRQTLGQGPEFLTYFQNEAQLEKSRLLSDRFSAERPKGSFSTLEIQRTEQGDSAMYLCASSAVTGELFFGEGSRLTVL.

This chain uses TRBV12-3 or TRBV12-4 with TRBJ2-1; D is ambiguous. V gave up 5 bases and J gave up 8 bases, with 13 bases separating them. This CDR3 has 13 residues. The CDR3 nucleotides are TGTGCCAGCAGTCTGAGCCCGGTCGATGAGCAGTTCTTC. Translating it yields CASSLSPVDEQFF.

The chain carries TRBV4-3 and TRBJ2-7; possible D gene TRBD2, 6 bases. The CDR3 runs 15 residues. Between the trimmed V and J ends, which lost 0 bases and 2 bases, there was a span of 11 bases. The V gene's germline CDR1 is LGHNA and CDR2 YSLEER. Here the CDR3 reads CASSQEAGSAYEQYF. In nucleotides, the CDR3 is TGCGCCAGCAGCCAAGAGGCCGGGAGCGCCTACGAGCAGTACTTC.

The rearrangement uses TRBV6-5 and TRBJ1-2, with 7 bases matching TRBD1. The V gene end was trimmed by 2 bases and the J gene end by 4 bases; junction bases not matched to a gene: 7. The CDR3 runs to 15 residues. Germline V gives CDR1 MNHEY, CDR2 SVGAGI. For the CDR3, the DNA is TGTGCCAGCAGTTACGGCCGACAGGGCGGCTATGGCTACACCTTC. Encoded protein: CASSYGRQGGYGYTF.

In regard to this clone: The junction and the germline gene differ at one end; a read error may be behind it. Here the CDR3 reads CASSLQGRTGELFF. CDR3 coding DNA: TGTGCTAGCAGCTTACAGGGTCGGACCGGGGAGCTGTTTTTT. The chain couples TRBV7-7 to TRBJ2-2, with D tentatively TRBD1 (6 bases). The germline CDR1 and CDR2 sequences are SSHAT and FNYEAQ (reference sequence). The CDR3 sequence is 14 residues long. Full variable domain (missing parts from reference TRBV7-7 and TRBJ2-2): GAGVSQSPRYKVTKRGQDVTLRCDPISSHATLYWYQQALGQGPEFLTYFNYEAQPDKSGLPSDRFSAERPEGSISTLTIQRTEQRDSAMYRCASSLQGRTGELFFGEGSRLTVL.

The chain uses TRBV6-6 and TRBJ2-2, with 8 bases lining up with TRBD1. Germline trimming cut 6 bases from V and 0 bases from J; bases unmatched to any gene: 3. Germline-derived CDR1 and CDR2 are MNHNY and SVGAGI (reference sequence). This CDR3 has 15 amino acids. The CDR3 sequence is CASRRGQANTGELFF. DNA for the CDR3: TGTGCCAGCAGGAGGGGACAGGCGAACACCGGGGAGCTGTTTTTT.

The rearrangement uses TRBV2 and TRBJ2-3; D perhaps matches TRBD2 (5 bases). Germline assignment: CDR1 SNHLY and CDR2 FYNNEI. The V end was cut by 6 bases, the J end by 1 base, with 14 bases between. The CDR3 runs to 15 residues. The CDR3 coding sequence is TGTGCCAGCAGCGAAAATGGACTCCGCACAGATACGCAGTATTTT. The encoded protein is CASSENGLRTDTQYF.